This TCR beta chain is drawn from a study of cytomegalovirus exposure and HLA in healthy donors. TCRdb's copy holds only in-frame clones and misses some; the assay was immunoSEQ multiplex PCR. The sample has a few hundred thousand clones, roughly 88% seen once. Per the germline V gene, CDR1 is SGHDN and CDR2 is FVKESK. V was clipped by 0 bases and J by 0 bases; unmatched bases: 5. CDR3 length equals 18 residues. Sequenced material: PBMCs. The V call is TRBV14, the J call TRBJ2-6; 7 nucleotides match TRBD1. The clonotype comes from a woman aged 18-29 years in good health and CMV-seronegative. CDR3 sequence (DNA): TGTGCCAGCAGCCAAGAGACCTGGGACAGCTCTGGGGCCAACGTCCTGACTTTC. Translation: CASSQETWDSSGANVLTF.